This T cell receptor (beta chain) is drawn from a study of blood T cells in healthy people across ages (dated by TCRdb to between 2015 and 2017). Regarding the study in general: Template switching captured roughly one uniquely barcoded TCR beta cDNA molecule per two T cells in model experiments. The study measured age-related changes in TCR beta repertoire diversity using deep sequencing normalized with unique cDNA molecular identifiers. To avoid experimental bias, donors of different ages were randomly spread across the sequencing lanes. Two additional independent replicas of 1 million unique cDNA reads from the same blood draw were analyzed for two donors (one aged 18 to 30 and one aged 80 or older). The donors were split into four age groups: young (average 16 years), middle-aged (roughly 39), aged (around 67) and long-lived (under 85). The investigation overall reported the following: Because donor CMV infection status was unknown, age-related changes in expanded clonotypes were potentially confounded. The percentage of naive T cells measured by flow cytometry correlated strongly with observed TCR beta diversity. Compared with the aged group, more naive CD4+ T cells, fewer expanded clones and increased TCR diversity were shown by the long-lived group, suggesting age selection. As age increased, observed TCR beta diversity per million T cells dropped in a roughly linear way, and a significant reduction was already evident by age about 36. Estimates of total diversity based on one million sequenced T cells were regarded as lower bounds and as underestimates. Because profiling used bulk unsorted PBMCs, naive and antigen-experienced compartments could not be compared conclusively.

Its CDR3 holds 16 amino acids, cysteine through phenylalanine. Only the CDR3 DNA stays, 48 bases, in frame from base 1. The trim is 3 bases for V and 1 base for J, with a gap of 15 bases between the germline ends. The germline V gene (reference sequence) supplies CDR1 LNHNV and CDR2 YYDKDF. Systemically healthy Caucasian individuals from Russia, 35 to 50 in total and aged about 6 to 95 years, were included as donors. Each donor gave 8 to 10 milliliters of peripheral blood, drawn into EDTA-treated Vacutainer tubes. Ficoll-Paque density-gradient centrifugation was used to isolate PBMCs, with at least 6 million per sample. Total RNA was extracted from PBMCs with Trizol reagent, with at least 5.5 micrograms obtained per sample. For every donor, an aliquot of PBMCs went through flow cytometry to measure the percentages of naive CD45RAhigh/CD27high T cells. This clonotype was observed many times. The antigen this receptor binds is unknown. Nothing much larger sits one base from this clone, and base qualities are not available.

Library preparation used 5' RACE. Instrument used: Illumina HiSeq 2500. The second PCR ran for roughly 7 to 12 cycles and used a J-beta primer mix along with a sample-barcoded 5' primer. Each TCR beta cDNA molecule received a unique molecular identifier from a template-switch 5' adaptor carrying 12 random nucleotides. Each sample yielded at least 3 million CDR3-containing paired-end reads. First-strand cDNA was synthesized from all RNA with the Mint cDNA synthesis kit, primed by a TRBC-specific oligonucleotide. All cDNA was treated with uracil-DNA glycosylase and then went through a first 18-cycle PCR with the universal primers M1SS and BC2_uni_R. On the authors' methods: Each sample was normalized by randomly selecting 1 million high-quality reads, each carrying a distinct molecular identifier. Reads sharing molecular identifiers were discarded rather than binned into consensus sequences. MiTCR, set to a Q25 quality threshold and the strictest error-elimination algorithm, was used for CDR3 identification, clonotype clustering and error correction. A nonparametric unseen species model with Euler transformation was used to estimate lower-bound total TCR beta diversity. TCRdb applied fastp at Q25 and MiXCR to the public reads, then kept only in-frame beta chains. When rows share a CDR3 protein, they turn into one entry using the most common DNA and genes. These V and J calls are TCRdb output, not the study's own analysis. The sample profile shows around 1,500,000 distinct CDR3 sequences; roughly 27% of them were found once. Roughly 8% of the sample comes from the top ten.

The receptor was isolated from a woman aged 25 to 45 in good health. Material for sequencing was blood. The V and J genes are TRBV15 and TRBJ2-5; TRBD1 is possibly the D segment (5 matching bases). The DNA reads TGTGCCACCAGCAGGTTAAGGGAAGGGGCCCAAGAGACCCAGTACTTC. Translated, it gives CATSRLREGAQETQYF. This CDR3, with the reference TRBV15 and TRBJ2-5 proteins standing in past its ends, gives the full variable domain DAMVIQNPRYQVTQFGKPVTLSCSQTLNHNVMYWYQQKSSQAPKLLFHYYDKDFNNEADTPDNFQSRRPNTSFCFLDIRSPGLGDTAMYLCATSRLREGAQETQYFGPGTRLLVL.